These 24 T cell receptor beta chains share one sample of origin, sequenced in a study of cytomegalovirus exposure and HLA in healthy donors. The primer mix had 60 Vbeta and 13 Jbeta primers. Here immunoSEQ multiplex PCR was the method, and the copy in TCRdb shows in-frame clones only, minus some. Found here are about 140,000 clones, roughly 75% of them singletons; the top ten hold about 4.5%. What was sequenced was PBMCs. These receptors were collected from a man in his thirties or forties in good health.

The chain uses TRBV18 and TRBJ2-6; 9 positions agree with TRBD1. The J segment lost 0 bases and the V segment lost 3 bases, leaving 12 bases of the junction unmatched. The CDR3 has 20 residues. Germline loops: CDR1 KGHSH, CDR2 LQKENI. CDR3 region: CASSPGLGQGLLSGANVLTF. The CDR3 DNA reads TGTGCCAGCTCACCGGGTTTGGGACAGGGCCTTCTCTCTGGGGCCAACGTCCTGACTTTC. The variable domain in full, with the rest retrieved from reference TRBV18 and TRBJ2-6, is NAGVMQNPRHLVRRRGQEARLRCSPMKGHSHVYWYRQLPEEGLKFMVYLQKENIIDESGMPKERFSAEFPKEGPSILRIQQVVRGDSAAYFCASSPGLGQGLLSGANVLTFGAGSRLTVL.

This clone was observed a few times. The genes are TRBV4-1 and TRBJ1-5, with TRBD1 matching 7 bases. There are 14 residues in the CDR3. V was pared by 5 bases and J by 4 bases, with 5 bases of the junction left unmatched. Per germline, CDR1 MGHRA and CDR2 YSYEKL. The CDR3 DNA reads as TGCGCCAGCAGCTCTCAGACAGGGAATCAGCCCCAGCATTTT. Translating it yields CASSSQTGNQPQHF.

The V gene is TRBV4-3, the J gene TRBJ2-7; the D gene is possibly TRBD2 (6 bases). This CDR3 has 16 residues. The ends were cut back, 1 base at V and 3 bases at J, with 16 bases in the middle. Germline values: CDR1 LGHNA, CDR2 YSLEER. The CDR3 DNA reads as TGCGCCAGCAGCCAAGGGAAGACGGATAGCGGCTACGAGCAGTACTTC. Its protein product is CASSQGKTDSGYEQYF.

DNA of the CDR3: TGTGCCAGCAGCGTAGAGGGACAGGTTTACAATGAGCAGTTCTTC. As protein: CASSVEGQVYNEQFF. The chain has TRBV9 and TRBJ2-1, with 8 bases lining up with TRBD1. The CDR3 has 15 residues. The germline gives CDR1 SGDLS, CDR2 YYNGEE. V lost 0 bases, J lost 4 bases, and 3 bases stayed unmatched.

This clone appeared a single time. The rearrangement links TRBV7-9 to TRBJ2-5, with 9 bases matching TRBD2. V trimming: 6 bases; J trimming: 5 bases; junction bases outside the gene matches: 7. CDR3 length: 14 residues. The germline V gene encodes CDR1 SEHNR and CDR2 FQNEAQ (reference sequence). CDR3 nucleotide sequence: TGTGCCAGCAGAGGAGCGGGAGGAGGGGAGACCCAGTACTTC. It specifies CASRGAGGGETQYF. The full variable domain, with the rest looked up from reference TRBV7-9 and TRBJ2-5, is DTGVSQNPRHKITKRGQNVTFRCDPISEHNRLYWYRQTLGQGPEFLTYFQNEAQLEKSRLLSDRFSAERPKGSFSTLEIQRTEQGDSAMYLCASRGAGGGETQYFGPGTRLLVL.

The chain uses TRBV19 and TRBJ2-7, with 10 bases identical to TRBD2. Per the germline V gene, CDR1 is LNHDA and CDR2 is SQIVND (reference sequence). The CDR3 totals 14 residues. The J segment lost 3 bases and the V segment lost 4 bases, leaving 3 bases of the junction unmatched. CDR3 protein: CASSRRTSGYEQYF. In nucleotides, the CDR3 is TGTGCCAGTAGTAGAAGGACTAGCGGCTACGAGCAGTACTTC.

CDR3 bases: TGTGCCAGCAGCGTTAACCCCGGACTCCCTGGACCAACCGGGGAGCTGTTTTTT. This codes for CASSVNPGLPGPTGELFF. The genes are TRBV7-3 and TRBJ2-2, with D maybe TRBD2 (5 bases). V lost 5 bases and J 5 bases, leaving 24 bases between the germline ends. Germline V gene data show CDR1 as SGHTA and CDR2 as FQGTGA. The CDR3 loop spans 18 amino acids.

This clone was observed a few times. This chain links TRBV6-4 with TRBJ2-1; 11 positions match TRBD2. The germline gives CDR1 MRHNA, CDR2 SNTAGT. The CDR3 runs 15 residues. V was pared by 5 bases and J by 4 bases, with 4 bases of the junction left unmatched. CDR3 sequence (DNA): TGTGCCAGCAGTCCGGGACTAGCGGATTACAATGAGCAGTTCTTC. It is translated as CASSPGLADYNEQFF.

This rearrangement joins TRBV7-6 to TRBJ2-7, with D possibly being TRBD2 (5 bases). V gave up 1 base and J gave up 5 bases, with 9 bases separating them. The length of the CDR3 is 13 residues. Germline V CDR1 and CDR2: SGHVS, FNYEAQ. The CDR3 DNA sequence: TGTGCCAGCAGCTTAGGCGTCGGGGACGAGCAGTACTTC. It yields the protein CASSLGVGDEQYF.

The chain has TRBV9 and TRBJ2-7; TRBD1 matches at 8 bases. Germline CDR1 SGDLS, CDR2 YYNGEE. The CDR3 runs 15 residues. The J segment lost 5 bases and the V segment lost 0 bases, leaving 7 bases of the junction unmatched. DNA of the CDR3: TGTGCCAGCAGCGTAGGACCAGGGGGCAAGGACGAGCAGTACTTC. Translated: CASSVGPGGKDEQYF.

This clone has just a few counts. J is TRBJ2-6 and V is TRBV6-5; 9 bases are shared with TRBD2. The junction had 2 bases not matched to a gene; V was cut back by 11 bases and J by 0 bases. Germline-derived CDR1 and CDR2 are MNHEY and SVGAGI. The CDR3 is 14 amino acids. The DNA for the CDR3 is TGTGCCGCGGGGGGGGTCTCTGGGGCCAACGTCCTGACTTTC. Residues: CAAGGVSGANVLTF.

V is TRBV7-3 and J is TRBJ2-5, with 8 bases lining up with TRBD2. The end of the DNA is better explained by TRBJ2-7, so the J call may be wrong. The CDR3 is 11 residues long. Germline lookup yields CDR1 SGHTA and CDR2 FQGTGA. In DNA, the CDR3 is TGTGCCAGCCCTAGCGGGCCCGAGCAGTACTTC. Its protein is CASPSGPEQYF.

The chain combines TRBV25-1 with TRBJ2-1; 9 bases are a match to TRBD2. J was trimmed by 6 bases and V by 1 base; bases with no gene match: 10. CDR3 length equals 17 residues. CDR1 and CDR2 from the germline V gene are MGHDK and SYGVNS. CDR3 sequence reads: CASSELALSGRGNEQFF. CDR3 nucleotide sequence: TGTGCCAGCAGTGAATTGGCCCTTAGCGGGAGAGGCAATGAGCAGTTCTTC. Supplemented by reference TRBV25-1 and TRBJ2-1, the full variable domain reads EADIYQTPRYLVIGTGKKITLECSQTMGHDKMYWYQQDPGMELHLIHYSYGVNSTEKGDLSSESTVSRIRTEHFPLTLESARPSHTSQYLCASSELALSGRGNEQFFGPGTRLTVL.

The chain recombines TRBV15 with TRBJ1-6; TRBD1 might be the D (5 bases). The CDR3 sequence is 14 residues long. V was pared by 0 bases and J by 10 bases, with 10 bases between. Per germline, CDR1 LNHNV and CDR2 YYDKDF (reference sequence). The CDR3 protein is CATSRDWGGSPLHF. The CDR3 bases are TGTGCCACCAGCAGAGATTGGGGGGGATCACCCCTCCACTTT.

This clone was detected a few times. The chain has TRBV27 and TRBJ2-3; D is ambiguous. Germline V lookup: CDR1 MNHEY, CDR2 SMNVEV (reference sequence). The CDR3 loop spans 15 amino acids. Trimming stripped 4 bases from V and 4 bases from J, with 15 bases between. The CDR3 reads CASSSYTESADTQYF. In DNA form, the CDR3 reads TGTGCCAGCAGTTCTTATACTGAATCGGCAGATACGCAGTATTTT.

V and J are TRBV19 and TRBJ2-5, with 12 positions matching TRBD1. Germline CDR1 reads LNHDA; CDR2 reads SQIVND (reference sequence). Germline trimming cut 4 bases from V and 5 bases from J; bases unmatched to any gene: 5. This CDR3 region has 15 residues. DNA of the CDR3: TGTGCCAGTAGTAGCCGGGACAGGGGGCTTGAGACCCAGTACTTC. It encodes CASSSRDRGLETQYF.

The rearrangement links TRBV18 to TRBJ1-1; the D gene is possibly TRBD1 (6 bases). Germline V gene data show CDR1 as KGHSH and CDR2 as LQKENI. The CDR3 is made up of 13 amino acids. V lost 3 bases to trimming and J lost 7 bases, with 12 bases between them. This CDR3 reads CASSPQGQLEAFF. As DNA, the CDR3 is TGTGCCAGCTCACCCCAAGGACAGCTTGAAGCTTTCTTT.

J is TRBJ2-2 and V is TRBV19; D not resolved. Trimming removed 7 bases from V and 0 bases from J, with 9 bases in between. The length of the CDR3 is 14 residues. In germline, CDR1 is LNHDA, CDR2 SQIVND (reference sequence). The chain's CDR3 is CASTVAPNTGELFF. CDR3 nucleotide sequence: TGTGCCAGTACTGTGGCTCCGAACACCGGGGAGCTGTTTTTT.

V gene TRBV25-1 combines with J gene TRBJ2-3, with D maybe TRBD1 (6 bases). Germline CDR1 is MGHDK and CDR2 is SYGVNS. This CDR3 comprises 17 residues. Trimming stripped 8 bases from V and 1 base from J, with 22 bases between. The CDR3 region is CASSSSWGLTGTDTQYF. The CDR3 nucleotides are TGTGCCAGCTCCAGTTCTTGGGGGCTTACGGGCACAGATACGCAGTATTTT.

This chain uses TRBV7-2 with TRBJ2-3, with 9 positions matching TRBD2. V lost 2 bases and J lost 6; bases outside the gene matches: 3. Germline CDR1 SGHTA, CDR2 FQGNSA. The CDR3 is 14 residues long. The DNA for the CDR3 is TGTGCCAGCAGCTTACTAGCGGGGCTGGATACGCAGTATTTT. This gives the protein CASSLLAGLDTQYF. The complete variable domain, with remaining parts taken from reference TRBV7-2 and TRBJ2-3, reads GAGVSQSPSNKVTEKGKDVELRCDPISGHTALYWYRQSLGQGLEFLIYFQGNSAPDKSGLPSDRFSAERTGGSVSTLTIQRTQQEDSAVYLCASSLLAGLDTQYFGPGTRLTVL.

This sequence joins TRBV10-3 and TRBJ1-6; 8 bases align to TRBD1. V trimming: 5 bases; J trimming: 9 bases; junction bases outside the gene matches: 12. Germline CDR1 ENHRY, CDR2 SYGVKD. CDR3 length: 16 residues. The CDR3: CAISTGQGTPSSPLHF. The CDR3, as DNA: TGTGCCATCAGTACAGGACAGGGAACCCCCTCTTCACCCCTCCACTTT.

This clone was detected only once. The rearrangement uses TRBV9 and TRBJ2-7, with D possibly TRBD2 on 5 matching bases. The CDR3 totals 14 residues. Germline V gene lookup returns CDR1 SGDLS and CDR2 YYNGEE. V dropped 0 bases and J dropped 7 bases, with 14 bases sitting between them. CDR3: CASSVAGNPWEQYF. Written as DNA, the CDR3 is TGTGCCAGCAGCGTAGCCGGGAACCCGTGGGAGCAGTACTTC.

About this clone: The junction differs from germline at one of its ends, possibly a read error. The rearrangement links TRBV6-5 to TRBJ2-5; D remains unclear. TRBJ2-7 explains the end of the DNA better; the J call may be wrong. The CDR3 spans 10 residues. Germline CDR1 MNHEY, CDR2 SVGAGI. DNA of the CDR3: TGTCCCAGGTCCCACTACGAGCAGTACTTC. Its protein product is CPRSHYEQYF.

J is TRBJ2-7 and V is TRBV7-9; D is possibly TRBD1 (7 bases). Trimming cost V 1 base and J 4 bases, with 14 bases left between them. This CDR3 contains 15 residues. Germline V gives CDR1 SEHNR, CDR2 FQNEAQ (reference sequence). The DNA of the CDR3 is TGTGCCAGCAGCTTAGAGCAGGGGGGCCCTTACGAGCAGTACTTC. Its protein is CASSLEQGGPYEQYF.